There are a few counts of the clone carrying this T cell receptor beta chain. Its target is unknown. Memory CD4+ cells were defined as CD4+CD45RO+CD25-. Full-length variable regions came from constant-region reverse primers plus semi-nested Nested Universal Primer A PCR. TCRdb re-analysed the 5' RACE reads in MiXCR, keeping a single row per CDR3 protein. Of about 41,000 distinct CDR3 sequences in the sample, over 25% were seen once. V was clipped by 5 bases and J by 5 bases; unmatched bases: 8. The CDR3 has 15 residues. General study results and limits: Tumor memory CD4+ T cell TCR gene usage clustered with blood and lymph node memory CD4+ cells and lymph node naive CD4+ cells. Larger-cohort validation covered only one TCR beta V-J rearrangement.

The clonotype comes from a female donor with breast cancer. Sequencing was performed on memory CD4+ T cells sorted from a lymph node. Subset denoted: memory CD4+ T cells, CD4+CD45RO+CD25-. The rearrangement links TRBV12-3 or TRBV12-4 to TRBJ2-2; 7 nucleotides match TRBD1. The CDR3 DNA is TGTGCCAGCAGTCCCGACAGGGCAAAAACCGGGGAGCTGTTTTTT. This gives the protein CASSPDRAKTGELFF.